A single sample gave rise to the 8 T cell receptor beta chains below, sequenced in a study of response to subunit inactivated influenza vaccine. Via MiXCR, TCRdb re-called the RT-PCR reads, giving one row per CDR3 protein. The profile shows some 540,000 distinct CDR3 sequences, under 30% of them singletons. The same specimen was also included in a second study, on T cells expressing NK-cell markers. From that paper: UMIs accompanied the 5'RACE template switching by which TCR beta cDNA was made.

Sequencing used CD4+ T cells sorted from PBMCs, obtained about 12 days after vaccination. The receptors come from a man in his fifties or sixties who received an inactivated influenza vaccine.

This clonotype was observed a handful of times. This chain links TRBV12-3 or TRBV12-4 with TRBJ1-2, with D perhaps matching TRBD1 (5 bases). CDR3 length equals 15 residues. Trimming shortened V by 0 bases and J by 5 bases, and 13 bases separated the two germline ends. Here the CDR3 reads CASSLAPPGRYGYTF. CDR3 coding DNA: TGTGCCAGCAGTTTAGCGCCCCCGGGACGGTATGGCTACACCTTC.

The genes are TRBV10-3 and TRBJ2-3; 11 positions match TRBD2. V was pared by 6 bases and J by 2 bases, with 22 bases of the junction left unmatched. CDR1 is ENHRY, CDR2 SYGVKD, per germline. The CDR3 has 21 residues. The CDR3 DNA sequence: TGTGCCATCAGCCCCTCCCGGGGGCTAGCGGGAGGCCCTTTTAACACAGATACGCAGTATTTT. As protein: CAISPSRGLAGGPFNTDTQYF.

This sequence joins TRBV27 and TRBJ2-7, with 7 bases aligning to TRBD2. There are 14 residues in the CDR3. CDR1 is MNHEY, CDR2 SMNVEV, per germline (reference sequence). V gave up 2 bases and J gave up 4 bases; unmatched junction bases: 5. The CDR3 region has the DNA TGTGCCAGCAGTTTAAGCGGGGCCGGATACGAGCAGTACTTC. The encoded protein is CASSLSGAGYEQYF.

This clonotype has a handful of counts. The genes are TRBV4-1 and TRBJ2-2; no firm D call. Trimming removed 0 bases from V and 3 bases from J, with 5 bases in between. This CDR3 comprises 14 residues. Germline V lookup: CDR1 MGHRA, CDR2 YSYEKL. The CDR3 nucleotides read TGCGCCAGCAGCCAAGAGTTTTACACCGGGGAGCTGTTTTTT. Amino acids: CASSQEFYTGELFF.

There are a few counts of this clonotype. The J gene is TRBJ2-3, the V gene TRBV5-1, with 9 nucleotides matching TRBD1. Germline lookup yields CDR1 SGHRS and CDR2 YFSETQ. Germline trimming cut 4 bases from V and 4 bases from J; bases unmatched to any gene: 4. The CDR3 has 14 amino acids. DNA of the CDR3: TGCGCCAGCAGCACCAGACAGGGGGCAGATACGCAGTATTTT. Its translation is CASSTRQGADTQYF.

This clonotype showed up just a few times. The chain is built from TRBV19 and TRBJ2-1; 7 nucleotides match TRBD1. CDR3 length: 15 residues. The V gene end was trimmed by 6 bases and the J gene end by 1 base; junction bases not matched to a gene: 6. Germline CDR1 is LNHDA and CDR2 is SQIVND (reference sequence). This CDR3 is CASSPTGASYNEQFF. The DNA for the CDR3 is TGTGCCAGTAGCCCTACAGGGGCATCCTACAATGAGCAGTTCTTC. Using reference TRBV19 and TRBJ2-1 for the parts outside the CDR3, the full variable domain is DGGITQSPKYLFRKEGQNVTLSCEQNLNHDAMYWYRQDPGQGLRLIYYSQIVNDFQKGDIAEGYSVSREKKESFPLTVTSAQKNPTAFYLCASSPTGASYNEQFFGPGTRLTVL.

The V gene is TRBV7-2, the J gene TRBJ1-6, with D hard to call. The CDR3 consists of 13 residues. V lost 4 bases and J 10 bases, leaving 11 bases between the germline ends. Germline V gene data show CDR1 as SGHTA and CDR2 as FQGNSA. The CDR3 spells CASSSSIPSPLHF. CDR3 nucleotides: TGTGCCAGCAGCTCCTCGATTCCCTCACCCCTCCACTTT. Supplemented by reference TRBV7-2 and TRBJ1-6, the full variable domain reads GAGVSQSPSNKVTEKGKDVELRCDPISGHTALYWYRQSLGQGLEFLIYFQGNSAPDKSGLPSDRFSAERTGGSVSTLTIQRTQQEDSAVYLCASSSSIPSPLHFGNGTRLTVT.

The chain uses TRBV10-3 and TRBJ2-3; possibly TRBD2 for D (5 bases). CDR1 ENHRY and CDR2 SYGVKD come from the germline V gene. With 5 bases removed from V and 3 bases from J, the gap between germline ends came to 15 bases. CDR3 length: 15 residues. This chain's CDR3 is CAISSSVGGTDTQYF. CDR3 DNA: TGTGCCATCAGTTCGAGCGTCGGAGGTACAGATACGCAGTATTTT.